These T cell receptor beta chains were read from a single sample in a study of regulatory T cells in long-lasting Graves disease. Via MiXCR, TCRdb re-called the multiplex PCR reads, giving one row per CDR3 protein. The top ten hold 10% to 15% of the sample, which has 500,000 or so distinct CDR3 sequences, 16% seen once. These sequences were also reported in another study, on T cells in Graves' hyperthyroidism and ophthalmopathy.

This material consisted of peripheral blood mononuclear cells (PBMCs), taken at new diagnosis, from a patient treated with antithyroid drugs. These receptors were taken from a man aged 35 to 55 with Graves disease. Each CDR3 is given with its conserved first and last residue. The D gene is left open where the match is weak. Size values are once, few and many counts, or a class for expanded clones, and some rows have none.

few	TRBV5-1	TRBJ2-7	NA	TGCGCCAGCAGTCCCGGCGGGGGCGGGACCAACGAGCAGTACTTC	CASSPGGGGTNEQYF
many	TRBV2	TRBJ2-4	TRBD1	TGTGCCAGCAGCGGGGGGCGAAGGACAGGGGATACCATTCAGTACTTC	CASSGGRRTGDTIQYF
many	TRBV24-1	TRBJ2-1	NA	TGTGCCACCAGTGATCCGGGACCTTACAATGAGCAGTTCTTC	CATSDPGPYNEQFF
many	TRBV3-1	TRBJ1-1	NA	TGTGCCAGCAGCCACCAGACAGGTAATGAAGCTTTCTTT	CASSHQTGNEAFF
NA	TRBV20-1	TRBJ2-1	NA	TGCAGTGCTAGGGTGTTTGACCGGCGCTCCTACAATGAGCAGTTCTTC	CSARVFDRRSYNEQFF
many	TRBV5-1	TRBJ2-4	TRBD1	TGCGCCAGCAGCAGCACCTTCCAAGGACAGGGGGGACCAGCCAAAAACATTCAGTACTTC	CASSSTFQGQGGPAKNIQYF
many	TRBV7-9	TRBJ2-1	NA	TGTGCCAGCAGCAATCCGGGACCTGCTTGGAATGAGCAGTTCTTC	CASSNPGPAWNEQFF
few	TRBV28	TRBJ1-2	TRBD1	TGTGCCACCCTAAGGGACAGGGTGACCTATGGCTACACCTTC	CATLRDRVTYGYTF
many	TRBV7-2	TRBJ2-1	TRBD1	TGTGCCAGCAGCTCGGGACAGACCTACAATGAGCAGTTCTTC	CASSSGQTYNEQFF
few	TRBV9	TRBJ2-1	NA	TGTGCCAGCAGCGTAGAAATGGAAAGCTCCTACAATGAGCAGTTCTTC	CASSVEMESSYNEQFF
many	TRBV28	TRBJ2-1	TRBD2	TGTGCCAGCCTCCCAGGGGGACTAGCGGGTCCGGATGAGCAGTTCTTC	CASLPGGLAGPDEQFF
few	TRBV11-2	TRBJ1-4	NA	TGTGCCAGCAGCTTATCTAGCAGGCATAATGAAAAACTGTTTTTT	CASSLSSRHNEKLFF
NA	TRBV28	TRBJ1-2	NA	TGTGCCAGTTGGGGGGGTTGGGACGGCTACACCTTC	CASWGGWDGYTF
NA	TRBV28	TRBJ2-1	TRBD2	TGTGCCAGCAGTAGGACTAGCGGGAGCCACTACAATGAGCAGTTCTTC	CASSRTSGSHYNEQFF
few	TRBV2	TRBJ2-2	NA	TGTGCCAGCAAACAGGGTTACACCGGGGAGCTGTTTTTT	CASKQGYTGELFF
many	TRBV20-1	TRBJ1-5	NA	TGCAGTGCTCCTAAAGCAGGGAGGGATAGTCAGCCCCAGCATTTT	CSAPKAGRDSQPQHF
many	TRBV2	TRBJ1-2	NA	TGTGCCAGCACGCGGTACTATGGCTACACCTTC	CASTRYYGYTF
many	TRBV27	TRBJ2-1	TRBD2	TGTGCCAGCCGGCCCCAGCGGGAGTTCACTGAGCAGTTCTTC	CASRPQREFTEQFF
many	TRBV12-5	TRBJ1-4	TRBD1	TGTGCTAGTGGCCACGGACAGGGAGAAGAAAAACTGTTTTTT	CASGHGQGEEKLFF
NA	TRBV2	TRBJ2-2	TRBD1	TGTGCCAGCAGTGCAGGCAGGGGGCAGAACACCGGGGAGCTGTTTTTT	CASSAGRGQNTGELFF
many	TRBV6-2/TRBV6-3	TRBJ1-5	NA	TGTGCCAGCAGTTCAAAGACACATAGCAATCAGCCCCAGCATTTT	CASSSKTHSNQPQHF
few	TRBV6-1	TRBJ1-3	NA	TGTGCCAGCAGCCTTGACAGGAGCTCTGGAAACACCATATATTTT	CASSLDRSSGNTIYF
NA	TRBV7-9	TRBJ2-7	TRBD2	TGTGCCAGCAGCTTAGGTGCTAGCGGGAGCGAGCAGTACTTC	CASSLGASGSEQYF
few	TRBV28	TRBJ1-2	NA	TGTGCCAGCAGTCCCAGCCCGACAGCGGACTATGGCTACACCTTC	CASSPSPTADYGYTF
many	TRBV4-1	TRBJ2-7	TRBD1	TGCGCCAGCAGCCAAGAGGGACAGGCTTTATGGGGGCAGTACTTC	CASSQEGQALWGQYF
few	TRBV20-1	TRBJ2-1	NA	TGCGGATCAGCGAGACCCTCCTACAATGAGCAGTTCTTC	CGSARPSYNEQFF
many	TRBV11-2	TRBJ2-7	NA	TGTGCCAGCAGCTCACCAGGGCGCGAGCAGTACTTC	CASSSPGREQYF
few	TRBV20-1	TRBJ2-2	TRBD2	TGCAGTGCCCCCGTCGGACTAGCGGGAGGGCGGCTGTTTTTT	CSAPVGLAGGRLFF
many	TRBV3-1	TRBJ1-2	NA	TGTGCCAGCAGCCAAGTGAGGGACAACTATGGCTACACCTTC	CASSQVRDNYGYTF